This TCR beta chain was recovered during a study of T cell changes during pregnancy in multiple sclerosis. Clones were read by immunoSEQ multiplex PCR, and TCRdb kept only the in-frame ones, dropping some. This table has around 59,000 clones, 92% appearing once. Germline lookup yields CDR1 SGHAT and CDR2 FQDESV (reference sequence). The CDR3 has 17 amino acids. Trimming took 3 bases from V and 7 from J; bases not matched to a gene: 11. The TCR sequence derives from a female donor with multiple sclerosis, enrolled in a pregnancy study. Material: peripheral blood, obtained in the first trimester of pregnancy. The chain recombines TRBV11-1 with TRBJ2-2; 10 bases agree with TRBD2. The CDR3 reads CASSFVLAGRQGGELFF. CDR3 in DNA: TGTGCCAGCAGCTTTGTACTAGCGGGACGACAGGGCGGGGAGCTGTTTTTT. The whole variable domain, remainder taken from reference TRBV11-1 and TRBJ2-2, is EAEVAQSPRYKITEKSQAVAFWCDPISGHATLYWYRQILGQGPELLVQFQDESVVDDSQLPKDRFSAERLKGVDSTLKIQPAELGDSAMYLCASSFVLAGRQGGELFFGEGSRLTVL.